The 9 T cell receptor beta chains below were found in one sample sequenced in a study of chemoradiotherapy in HPV16-positive cancers. Generated by immunoSEQ multiplex PCR, the TCRdb table keeps only in-frame clones and is missing some. Among about 12,000 clones listed, roughly 70% were seen once. The specimen was collected from a patient who underwent chemoradiotherapy. The receptors originated from a human donor with HPV-associated anogenital cancer.

The chain recombines TRBV13 with TRBJ2-1; TRBD2 matches 8 bases. V dropped 4 bases and J dropped 9; count of bases not matched to a gene: 5. This CDR3 is 13 amino acids long. Looked up from germline, CDR1 is PRHDT and CDR2 is FYEKMQ (reference sequence). CDR3 DNA sequence: TGTGCCAGCAGCTCGAGACTAGCGAGTGAGCAGTTCTTC. Its translation: CASSSRLASEQFF. Drawing the rest from reference TRBV13 and TRBJ2-1, the complete variable domain is AAGVIQSPRHLIKEKRETATLKCYPIPRHDTVYWYQQGPGQDPQFLISFYEKMQSDKGSIPDRFSAQQFSDYHSELNMSSLELGDSALYFCASSSRLASEQFFGPGTRLTVL.

The chain employs TRBV2 and TRBJ1-2; D gene ambiguous. CDR1 is SNHLY, CDR2 FYNNEI, per germline. The length of the CDR3 is 16 residues. V was cut by 11 bases and J by 5 bases, with 27 bases left in between. CDR3 in amino acids: CASFRLRVETRYGYTF. In DNA, the CDR3 is TGTGCCTCCTTCCGCCTCCGGGTCGAAACGAGGTATGGCTACACCTTC. Based on the CDR3 plus reference TRBV2 and TRBJ1-2, the full variable domain is EPEVTQTPSHQVTQMGQEVILRCVPISNHLYFYWYRQILGQKVEFLVSFYNNEISEKSEIFDDQFSVERPDGSNFTLKIRSTKLEDSAMYFCASFRLRVETRYGYTFGSGTRLTVV.

This clone was seen once. CDR3 amino acids: CATSRADLTTKDEQYF. The CDR3, as DNA: TGTGCCACCAGCAGAGCGGATTTAACGACGAAAGACGAGCAGTACTTC. V is TRBV15 and J is TRBJ2-7; no clear D gene. Germline-derived CDR1 and CDR2 are LNHNV and YYDKDF (reference sequence). CDR3 length: 16 residues. The V end was cut by 1 base, the J end by 5 bases, with 18 bases between.

V usage is TRBV7-9 and J usage is TRBJ2-3; a possible D gene is TRBD2 (5 bases). The length of the CDR3 is 13 residues. In germline, CDR1 is SEHNR, CDR2 FQNEAQ (reference sequence). V dropped 4 bases and J dropped 6 bases, with 11 bases sitting between them. This CDR3 is CASSWGSVDTQYF. The DNA for the CDR3 is TGTGCCAGCAGCTGGGGTAGCGTGGATACGCAGTATTTT.

The V and J genes are TRBV28 and TRBJ1-1; tentative D call: TRBD1 (5 bases). This CDR3 is built from 17 residues. With 7 bases removed from V and 1 base from J, the gap between germline ends came to 22 bases. Germline lookup yields CDR1 MDHEN and CDR2 SYDVKM. The CDR3 DNA follows: TGTGCCAGCACATGGGGCTTTCTCGGACCGCAGAACACTGAAGCTTTCTTT. It translates to CASTWGFLGPQNTEAFF. Full variable domain (missing parts from reference TRBV28 and TRBJ1-1): DVKVTQSSRYLVKRTGEKVFLECVQDMDHENMFWYRQDPGLGLRLIYFSYDVKMKEKGDIPEGYSVSREKKERFSLILESASTNQTSMYLCASTWGFLGPQNTEAFFGQGTRLTVV.

This clone is a singleton in its sample. The gene calls are TRBV5-4 and TRBJ2-2, with D unclear. V lost 2 bases, J lost 1 base, and 6 bases lay in between. The CDR3 has 14 residues. Germline V CDR1 and CDR2: SGHNT, YYREEE (reference sequence). The CDR3 protein is CASSLNQNTGELFF. The DNA for the CDR3 is TGTGCCAGCAGCTTAAATCAGAACACCGGGGAGCTGTTTTTT.

This clone was counted between two and nine times. The CDR3 sequence is CASSIEVNTEAFF. CDR3 bases: TGTGCCAGTAGTATTGAGGTGAACACTGAAGCTTTCTTT. V is TRBV19 and J is TRBJ1-1; unclear D gene. The germline V and J ends were trimmed by 3 bases and 0 bases, with 5 bases remaining between them. From germline, CDR1 is LNHDA and CDR2 SQIVND (reference sequence). The CDR3 contains 13 residues.

This sequence joins TRBV28 and TRBJ1-2; D possibly corresponds to TRBD1 (5 bases). This CDR3 is built from 14 residues. Germline CDR1 reads MDHEN; CDR2 reads SYDVKM. Trimming left V 4 bases short and J 3 bases short, with 12 bases between. CDR3 bases: TGTGCCAGCAGTTCATGGGACGGCGACTATGGCTACACCTTC. As protein: CASSSWDGDYGYTF.

The chain carries TRBV4-1 and TRBJ2-7; D gene uncertain. The germline V gene has CDR1 MGHRA and CDR2 YSYEKL. The CDR3 is 14 residues long. V was cut by 1 base and J by 2 bases, with 9 bases left in between. The DNA of the CDR3 is TGCGCCAGCAGCCAAGGGGTACCAGCCTACGAGCAGTACTTC. This gives the protein CASSQGVPAYEQYF.